One and the same sample provided the 10 T cell receptor beta chains below, sequenced in a study of T cell repertoires in cytomegalovirus infection. TCRdb analysed the reads with MiXCR anew, one entry per CDR3 protein. Of over 150,000 distinct CDR3 sequences in the sample, roughly a fifth were seen once. The sample comprised PBMCs. These receptors all stem from a human donor in good health (CMV status not recorded). Some clones in this sample may be carry-over from other donors' samples.

This chain's CDR3 is CSASGTSGGISYEQYF. In DNA, the CDR3 is TGCAGTGCTTCCGGGACTAGCGGGGGAATCTCCTACGAGCAGTACTTC. This chain joins TRBV20-1 and TRBJ2-7; 14 bases are shared with TRBD2. CDR1 and CDR2 from the germline V gene are DFQATT and SNEGSKA (reference sequence). V gave up 5 bases and J gave up 0 bases; unmatched junction bases: 6. This CDR3 is 16 amino acids long.

This clonotype has only a few counts. The chain couples TRBV10-3 to TRBJ1-2; D ambiguous. Germline loops: CDR1 ENHRY, CDR2 SYGVKD. V was shortened by 2 bases and J by 8 bases, with 12 bases between the two germline ends. The CDR3 sequence is 13 residues long. This chain's CDR3 is CAISEGPPRGYTF. DNA of the CDR3: TGTGCCATCAGTGAGGGGCCCCCCCGGGGCTACACCTTC.

There are a few counts of this clonotype. V and J are TRBV7-9 and TRBJ1-2; 9 bases are shared with TRBD1. Germline V gives CDR1 SEHNR, CDR2 FQNEAQ (reference sequence). With V trimmed by 5 bases and J by 3 bases, 7 bases remained unmatched. This CDR3 is 15 amino acids long. In nucleotides, the CDR3 is TGTGCCAGCAGCCTAGAACAGGGGGCATACTATGGCTACACCTTC. Translated, it gives CASSLEQGAYYGYTF.

The CDR3 DNA sequence: TGTGCCAGTAGTGGATATAATTCACCCCTCCACTTT. It codes for CASSGYNSPLHF. This chain joins TRBV19 and TRBJ1-6; D call uncertain. V dropped 5 bases and J dropped 4 bases, with 3 bases sitting between them. The CDR3 covers 12 residues. The V gene's germline CDR1 is LNHDA and CDR2 SQIVND (reference sequence).

The chain has TRBV6-2 or TRBV6-3 and TRBJ2-3; 16 bases are shared with TRBD2. The CDR3 length is 19 residues. V shed 6 bases, J shed 7 bases, and the junction held 16 bases outside the gene matches. Germline-derived CDR1 and CDR2 are MNHEY and SVGEGT. CDR3 loop: CASSPAGTSGRAAIHTQYF. The CDR3 DNA is TGTGCCAGCAGCCCCGCCGGGACTAGCGGGAGGGCCGCCATCCATACGCAGTATTTT.

CDR3 sequence: CASSFGQGVGYTF. In nucleotides, the CDR3 is TGTGCCAGCAGCTTTGGACAGGGGGTGGGCTACACCTTC. The V call is TRBV7-8, the J call TRBJ1-2; 10 positions agree with TRBD1. The J segment lost 8 bases and the V segment lost 3 bases, leaving 3 bases of the junction unmatched. The CDR3 is 13 amino acids. Germline loops: CDR1 SGHVS, CDR2 FQNEAQ.

This clonotype was detected a few times. This chain joins TRBV27 and TRBJ2-4, with D possibly matching TRBD1 (6 bases). The length of the CDR3 is 15 residues. CDR1 is MNHEY, CDR2 SMNVEV, per germline (reference sequence). V shed 3 bases and J shed 7 bases, with 16 bases lying between them. In DNA, the CDR3 is TGTGCCAGCAGTTTCCCCCAGGGGATCTTTAACATTCAGTACTTC. Translating gives CASSFPQGIFNIQYF.

Many counts were recorded for this clonotype. The chain combines TRBV7-2 with TRBJ1-2; no definite D call. Trimming shortened V by 3 bases and J by 6 bases, and 11 bases separated the two germline ends. This CDR3 comprises 13 residues. Germline values: CDR1 SGHTA, CDR2 FQGNSA. This CDR3 is CASSLTVRDGYTF. The CDR3 DNA is TGTGCCAGCAGCTTGACGGTGCGCGATGGCTACACCTTC.

The chain recombines TRBV12-3 or TRBV12-4 with TRBJ1-5; D call uncertain. The CDR3 loop spans 15 amino acids. Trimming shortened V by 2 bases and J by 0 bases, and 8 bases separated the two germline ends. DNA of the CDR3: TGTGCCAGCAGTTTAAGCGGGGATAGCAATCAGCCCCAGCATTTT. This codes for CASSLSGDSNQPQHF.

The J gene is TRBJ2-2, the V gene TRBV2; the match to TRBD1 covers 11 bases. V lost 4 bases and J lost 0; bases outside the gene matches: 4. Germline V gives CDR1 SNHLY, CDR2 FYNNEI. The CDR3 runs to 17 residues. CDR3 sequence reads: CASSVRTGGANTGELFF. The DNA for the CDR3 is TGTGCCAGCAGTGTCCGGACAGGGGGCGCGAACACCGGGGAGCTGTTTTTT.